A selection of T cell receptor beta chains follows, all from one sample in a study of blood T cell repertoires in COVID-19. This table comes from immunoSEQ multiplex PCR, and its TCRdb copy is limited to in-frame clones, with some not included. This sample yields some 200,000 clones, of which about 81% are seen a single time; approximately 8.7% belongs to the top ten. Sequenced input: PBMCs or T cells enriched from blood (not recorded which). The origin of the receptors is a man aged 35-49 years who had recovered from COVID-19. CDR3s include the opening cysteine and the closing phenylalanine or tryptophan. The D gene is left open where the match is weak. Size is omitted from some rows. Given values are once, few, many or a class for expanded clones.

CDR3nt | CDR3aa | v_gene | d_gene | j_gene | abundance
TGTGCCACCGGAACGGGGGGAGCCTTTGTGAATGAGCAGTTCTTC | CATGTGGAFVNEQFF | TRBV19 | TRBD2 | TRBJ2-1 | NA
TGTGCCAGTAGTATCCCAACAGGGGGCGCAGGCAATCAGCCCCAGCATTTT | CASSIPTGGAGNQPQHF | TRBV19 | TRBD1 | TRBJ1-5 | NA
TGTGCCAGCAGCCCTAGCGGGGGGGCGGGGAATGAGCAGTTCTTC | CASSPSGGAGNEQFF | TRBV14 | TRBD2 | TRBJ2-1 | NA
TGTGCCAGCAGATTCGCGCGCGGGGGCCACTACGAGCAGTACTTC | CASRFARGGHYEQYF | TRBV5-8 | NA | TRBJ2-7 | NA
TGTGCCAGCAGCTTAGAGACAGGGCTTGAAGCTTTCTTT | CASSLETGLEAFF | TRBV7-8 | TRBD1 | TRBJ1-1 | NA
TGTGCCAGCAGTTTTTCAGGGCTGGAGACCCAGTACTTC | CASSFSGLETQYF | TRBV27 | NA | TRBJ2-5 | NA
TGTGCCAGCTCACCATTGGGACAGCTAAATTCACCCCTCCACTTT | CASSPLGQLNSPLHF | TRBV18 | TRBD1 | TRBJ1-6 | few
TGTGCCAGCAGTGACCCCGCCGGTTTAGCGGACAATGAGCAGTTCTTC | CASSDPAGLADNEQFF | TRBV2 | NA | TRBJ2-1 | NA
TGTGCCAGTCGGATGGGCGCATACAATGAGCAGTTCTTC | CASRMGAYNEQFF | TRBV19 | NA | TRBJ2-1 | once
TGTGCCAGTTCGGACATCATTCCTGGGGCCAACGTCCTGACTTTC | CASSDIIPGANVLTF | TRBV19 | NA | TRBJ2-6 | NA
TGTGCCAGCAAGGGAGTGAACTATGGCTACACCTTC | CASKGVNYGYTF | TRBV6-5 | NA | TRBJ1-2 | NA
TGTGCCAGCAGCACAAGACAGGACTACGAGCAGTACTTC | CASSTRQDYEQYF | TRBV13 | NA | TRBJ2-7 | NA
TGTGCCAGCAGCTTAGGTGGAGCGAAGTCCTACGAGCAGTACTTC | CASSLGGAKSYEQYF | TRBV7-9 | NA | TRBJ2-7 | NA
TGTGCCAGCAGCCAGACACTGAACACCGGGGAGCTGTTTTTT | CASSQTLNTGELFF | TRBV7-3 | NA | TRBJ2-2 | NA
TGTGCCAGCAGCTTACCAGGGAACACTGAAGCTTTCTTT | CASSLPGNTEAFF | TRBV11-2 | NA | TRBJ1-1 | NA
TGTGCCAGCAGCCGGGATCGACAGGGATTCACTGAAGCTTTCTTT | CASSRDRQGFTEAFF | TRBV5-5 | TRBD1 | TRBJ1-1 | NA
TGTGCCAGCAGTTACCGGGCAGGGTATTATGGCTACACCTTC | CASSYRAGYYGYTF | TRBV6-5 | NA | TRBJ1-2 | NA
TGTGCCAGCAGGGACAGGGGATATGGCTACACCTTC | CASRDRGYGYTF | TRBV6-5 | TRBD1 | TRBJ1-2 | many
TGTGCCAGCAGTCAATACCCGGGACTAGCGGGGAACACCGGGGAGCTGTTTTTT | CASSQYPGLAGNTGELFF | TRBV6-2/TRBV6-3 | TRBD2 | TRBJ2-2 | once
TGTGCCAGCAGCGTCGGACAGGACATGAACACTGAAGCTTTCTTT | CASSVGQDMNTEAFF | TRBV7-9 | TRBD1 | TRBJ1-1 | NA
TGTGCCAGCACCTTAAGGGGGGGGGTGACTGAAGCTTTCTTT | CASTLRGGVTEAFF | TRBV28 | NA | TRBJ1-1 | NA
TGTGCCAGCAGATTCGGACAGAGCTCCAATCAGCCCCAGCATTTT | CASRFGQSSNQPQHF | TRBV6-5 | NA | TRBJ1-5 | NA
TGTGCCTGGAGTCGGGGGGAGGGCGGTTTGAGTGAGCAGTTCTTC | CAWSRGEGGLSEQFF | TRBV30 | TRBD2 | TRBJ2-1 | NA
TGTGCCAGCAGTGAGCAGGCCACAATCTATGGCTACACCTTC | CASSEQATIYGYTF | TRBV2 | NA | TRBJ1-2 | few
TGTGCCAGCAGTTACCCACAGGGGGCTGAAAACATTCAGTACTTC | CASSYPQGAENIQYF | TRBV6-2/TRBV6-3 | TRBD1 | TRBJ2-4 | NA
TGTGCCAGCAGCACATTGACAGGAACTGAAGCTTTCTTT | CASSTLTGTEAFF | TRBV11-2 | NA | TRBJ1-1 | NA
TGTGCCAGCAGTTACTACGGACAGTTTGGCTACACCTTC | CASSYYGQFGYTF | TRBV6-5 | NA | TRBJ1-2 | NA
TGTGCCAGCAGCTCGGGACAGGGGGACACCGGGGAGCTGTTTTTT | CASSSGQGDTGELFF | TRBV6-2/TRBV6-3 | TRBD1 | TRBJ2-2 | NA
TGTGCCAGCAGCGCGCGGGACAGTGAAAAACTGTTTTTT | CASSARDSEKLFF | TRBV5-6 | TRBD1 | TRBJ1-4 | NA
TGTGCCATCAGTGGGACACCAAACACTGAAGCTTTCTTT | CAISGTPNTEAFF | TRBV10-3 | NA | TRBJ1-1 | NA
TGTGCCAGCAGTTACCAGTCCACCTACGAGCAGTACTTC | CASSYQSTYEQYF | TRBV6-2/TRBV6-3 | NA | TRBJ2-7 | NA
TGTGCCAGCAGCCCCGGGGGGGTAGAACAAGAGACCCAGTACTTC | CASSPGGVEQETQYF | TRBV5-4 | TRBD2 | TRBJ2-5 | once
TGCGCCAGCAGCCAAGGACCCTCGGGCGAGCAGTACTTC | CASSQGPSGEQYF | TRBV4-1 | NA | TRBJ2-7 | NA
TGTGCCAGCAAAAGAGAGAACACTGAAGCTTTCTTT | CASKRENTEAFF | TRBV27 | NA | TRBJ1-1 | NA
TGTGCCAGCAGCAGTTGGAGCTCTGGGGCCAACGTCCTGACTTTC | CASSSWSSGANVLTF | TRBV7-3 | NA | TRBJ2-6 | NA
TGTGCCAGCAGCCAAGATACTCTAGCGGGAGGCGAGACCCAGTACTTC | CASSQDTLAGGETQYF | TRBV3-1/TRBV3-2 | TRBD2 | TRBJ2-5 | few
TGTGCCAGCAACCCGAACAGGGGGGGGGAGCAGTACTTC | CASNPNRGGEQYF | TRBV12-3/TRBV12-4 | NA | TRBJ2-7 | NA
TGTGCCAGCTCTCCTAGACTAGCGGGGGTCTCCAATGAGCAGTTCTTC | CASSPRLAGVSNEQFF | TRBV18 | TRBD2 | TRBJ2-1 | NA
TGTGCCAGCAGCTTCGACCCAACCGGGTATGGCTACACCTTC | CASSFDPTGYGYTF | TRBV7-2 | NA | TRBJ1-2 | NA
TGCGCCAGCAGCTTGGATTTGACAGGAATTAATTCACCCCTCCACTTT | CASSLDLTGINSPLHF | TRBV5-1 | NA | TRBJ1-6 | NA
TGTGCCAGCAACCCAGGGGGGCTTTTTGGCTACACCTTC | CASNPGGLFGYTF | TRBV6-5 | TRBD1 | TRBJ1-2 | NA
TGCAGTGCTAGTAAAGACCTAGGTCCACTGAACACTGAAGCTTTCTTT | CSASKDLGPLNTEAFF | TRBV20-1 | NA | TRBJ1-1 | NA
TGTGCCAGCAGCGACGTGCGAGATACGCAGTATTTT | CASSDVRDTQYF | TRBV9 | NA | TRBJ2-3 | NA
TGTGCCAGCAGCGAGGGGACAGATACTTCACCCCTCCACTTT | CASSEGTDTSPLHF | TRBV7-9 | TRBD1 | TRBJ1-6 | NA
TGTGCCAGCAGCGTAGTTTCAGAGGCAGATACGCAGTATTTT | CASSVVSEADTQYF | TRBV9 | NA | TRBJ2-3 | NA
TGTGCCAGCAGCGTAGAATCGGGAGGGGGCAATGAGCAGTTCTTC | CASSVESGGGNEQFF | TRBV9 | TRBD2 | TRBJ2-1 | once
TGCGCCAGCAGCTTGGGGGACAGCGTCTACAATGAGCAGTTCTTC | CASSLGDSVYNEQFF | TRBV5-1 | TRBD1 | TRBJ2-1 | NA
TGTGCCAGCAGCGAAGGGGGCCTGAACACCGGGGAGCTGTTTTTT | CASSEGGLNTGELFF | TRBV5-8 | TRBD1 | TRBJ2-2 | few
TGTGCCAGCAGTTTGTCTGGTCCGGGGACCCAGTACTTC | CASSLSGPGTQYF | TRBV12-3/TRBV12-4 | NA | TRBJ2-5 | NA
TGTGCCACCCTGCTCCCGGACTCTCACAATGAGCAGTTCTTC | CATLLPDSHNEQFF | TRBV19 | NA | TRBJ2-1 | NA
TGTGCCAGCAGGGGGACTAGCGGGAACACCGGGGAGCTGTTTTTT | CASRGTSGNTGELFF | TRBV6-5 | TRBD2 | TRBJ2-2 | NA
TGTGCCAGCAGCTTAGCGCGGAATAACTATGGCTACACCTTC | CASSLARNNYGYTF | TRBV7-9 | NA | TRBJ1-2 | NA
TGTGCCAGCAGCCATACCCAACAGGGGAGCTATGGCTACACCTTC | CASSHTQQGSYGYTF | TRBV7-9 | TRBD1 | TRBJ1-2 | many
TGTGCTAGTGGTTTGGGCGGGAGTCAGCCCCAGCATTTT | CASGLGGSQPQHF | TRBV12-5 | NA | TRBJ1-5 | NA
TGTGCCAGCAGCTTGGGAGGTCAGAGCTCCTACGAGCAGTACTTC | CASSLGGQSSYEQYF | TRBV5-4 | NA | TRBJ2-7 | NA
TGTGCCAGCAGCCGTGGGACAGGGGGCTACGAGCAGTACTTC | CASSRGTGGYEQYF | TRBV3-1/TRBV3-2 | TRBD1 | TRBJ2-7 | once
TGTGCCACCAGGCCCGGGACTAGCTTCTACAATGAGCAGTTCTTC | CATRPGTSFYNEQFF | TRBV24-1 | TRBD2 | TRBJ2-1 | NA
TGTGCCAGCGATAGAAGGGGTACTGAAGCTTTCTTT | CASDRRGTEAFF | TRBV2 | NA | TRBJ1-1 | NA
TGTGCCATCAGTGATCTGGCGAGGAGCGGGGACACCATATATTTT | CAISDLARSGDTIYF | TRBV10-3 | NA | TRBJ1-3 | NA